This passage covers 25 T cell receptor beta chains from one sample sequenced in a study of long-term antiretroviral therapy in people with HIV. A v3.0 immunoSEQ assay was performed at survey level. Profiled with immunoSEQ multiplex PCR; TCRdb holds only in-frame clones, not every one. This table holds tens of thousands of clones, 70% to 90% found once. The sequenced sample was unsorted PBMCs, obtained 0.6 years after starting antiretroviral therapy. The receptors derive from a man in his 60s with HIV.

This sequence joins TRBV14 and TRBJ2-1; 8 bases map to TRBD2. Trimming at V came to 3 bases and at J to 4 bases, leaving 8 bases not matched to a gene. Germline CDR1 reads SGHDN; CDR2 reads FVKESK. This CDR3 spans 16 amino acids. CDR3 region: CASSQVRGGDYNEQFF. The CDR3 bases are TGTGCCAGCAGCCAGGTACGGGGGGGCGATTACAATGAGCAGTTCTTC.

The chain is built from TRBV2 and TRBJ2-2, with D hard to call. With 5 bases removed from V and 8 bases from J, the gap between germline ends came to 18 bases. The CDR3 is made up of 15 amino acids. Germline V gives CDR1 SNHLY, CDR2 FYNNEI. DNA for the CDR3: TGTGCCAGCAGTCTCCCTGACGGAGTTAAGGGGGAGCTGTTTTTT. Its protein is CASSLPDGVKGELFF.

The chain employs TRBV27 and TRBJ2-3, with D possibly matching TRBD1 (6 bases). Germline lookup yields CDR1 MNHEY and CDR2 SMNVEV (reference sequence). The CDR3 spans 15 residues. The V gene lost 5 bases and the J gene lost 5 bases, with 17 bases spanning the gap. The CDR3, as DNA: TGTGCCAGCAGTCTCGCCTCAACAGGGAGAGATACGCAGTATTTT. Protein product: CASSLASTGRDTQYF.

The V and J genes are TRBV9 and TRBJ2-1, with D possibly matching TRBD2 (5 bases). CDR3 length equals 15 residues. Germline V gives CDR1 SGDLS, CDR2 YYNGEE. Deletions cut 3 bases from V and 4 bases from J, with 14 bases between. Here the CDR3 DNA reads TGTGCCAGCAGCGAGGAGGCACACCCATACAATGAGCAGTTCTTC. As protein: CASSEEAHPYNEQFF.

Only one count was recorded for this clone. The chain couples TRBV2 to TRBJ1-2; 9 bases agree with TRBD1. V shed 9 bases and J 7 bases; nucleotides not matched to a gene: 21. CDR1 is SNHLY and CDR2 is FYNNEI in the germline V gene. The CDR3 is 17 amino acids. The CDR3 region is CASIIQGAVSGLGGYTF. The DNA for the CDR3 is TGTGCCAGTATCATACAGGGGGCAGTCTCAGGTCTAGGTGGCTACACCTTC.

The chain couples TRBV5-1 to TRBJ1-2; 8 bases map to TRBD1. This CDR3 spans 15 amino acids. Germline V gives CDR1 SGHRS, CDR2 YFSETQ. V lost 4 bases, J lost 3 bases, and 8 bases stayed unmatched. CDR3 DNA: TGCGCCAGCAGCAGTGGACAGGGTGTGTACTATGGCTACACCTTC. Its protein product is CASSSGQGVYYGYTF.

This chain uses TRBV12-5 with TRBJ2-3; D is undetermined. Per germline, CDR1 LGHNT and CDR2 FRNRAP. Deletions cut 5 bases from V and 3 bases from J, with 0 bases between. This CDR3 comprises 10 residues. In DNA, the CDR3 is TGTGCTAGTGGTACAGATACGCAGTATTTT. It is translated as CASGTDTQYF.

The V gene is TRBV5-1, the J gene TRBJ2-7, with a weak D call TRBD2 (6 bases). This CDR3 is built from 14 residues. CDR1 SGHRS and CDR2 YFSETQ come from the germline V gene. The V gene lost 0 bases and the J gene lost 6 bases, with 13 bases spanning the gap. Here the CDR3 reads CASSLGGAGLEQYF. The CDR3 DNA reads TGCGCCAGCAGCTTGGGCGGGGCCGGTCTCGAGCAGTACTTC. Together with reference TRBV5-1 and TRBJ2-7, the CDR3 gives the full variable domain: KAGVTQTPRYLIKTRGQQVTLSCSPISGHRSVSWYQQTPGQGLQFLFEYFSETQRNKGNFPGRFSGRQFSNSRSEMNVSTLELGDSALYLCASSLGGAGLEQYFGPGTRLTVT.

The chain uses TRBV7-2 and TRBJ2-1; D may match TRBD1 or TRBD2 (5 bases each). V lost 5 bases and J 0 bases, leaving 11 bases between the germline ends. Germline CDR1 is SGHTA and CDR2 is FQGNSA. This CDR3 is built from 15 residues. The CDR3 DNA reads as TGTGCCAGCAGCCAGGGACCGAGCTCCTACAATGAGCAGTTCTTC. This encodes CASSQGPSSYNEQFF.

The chain employs TRBV7-9 and TRBJ1-1; D is ambiguous. CDR1 and CDR2 (germline): SEHNR, FQNEAQ (reference sequence). This CDR3 is 12 amino acids long. The V and J ends lost 3 bases and 1 base respectively, with 3 bases between them. CDR3 amino acids: CASSFWNTEAFF. The CDR3 DNA is TGTGCCAGCAGCTTTTGGAACACTGAAGCTTTCTTT.

The CDR3 loop reads CATSRDVGPYNEQFF. The CDR3 DNA is TGTGCCACCAGCAGAGATGTCGGGCCATACAATGAGCAGTTCTTC. V gene TRBV15 combines with J gene TRBJ2-1, with D uncertain. Germline CDR1 reads LNHNV; CDR2 reads YYDKDF (reference sequence). V lost 0 bases and J lost 4, with 10 bases in between. This CDR3 has 15 residues.

V is TRBV7-2 and J is TRBJ2-7, with 7 bases identical to TRBD1. This CDR3 has 15 amino acids. The germline V gene encodes CDR1 SGHTA and CDR2 FQGNSA. The V segment lost 1 base and the J segment 3 bases; nucleotides outside the gene matches: 6. The CDR3 sequence is CASSLDRGPHYEQYF. CDR3 bases: TGTGCCAGCAGCTTAGATAGGGGGCCCCACTACGAGCAGTACTTC.

This clone was seen a handful of times. This sequence joins TRBV19 and TRBJ2-3; 10 positions match TRBD1. The CDR3 contains 18 residues. Germline CDR1 reads LNHDA; CDR2 reads SQIVND (reference sequence). Trimming took 5 bases from V and 2 from J; bases not matched to a gene: 13. The DNA for the CDR3 is TGTGCCAGTAGTTATAGGAGGTTCGGGACAGGGGACACAGATACGCAGTATTTT. It is translated as CASSYRRFGTGDTDTQYF.

The chain joins TRBV5-1 to TRBJ2-3; perhaps TRBD1 as D (6 bases). With 0 bases removed from V and 2 bases from J, the gap between germline ends came to 7 bases. The germline V gene encodes CDR1 SGHRS and CDR2 YFSETQ. The CDR3 consists of 14 residues. The CDR3 loop is CASSLGQDTDTQYF. The CDR3, as DNA: TGCGCCAGCAGCTTGGGACAGGACACAGATACGCAGTATTTT.

This chain uses TRBV28 with TRBJ1-1; no clear D gene. The CDR3 loop spans 12 amino acids. Trimming removed 6 bases from V and 4 bases from J, with 9 bases in between. CDR1 and CDR2 from the germline V gene are MDHEN and SYDVKM. The chain's CDR3 is CASRPYSTEAFF. CDR3 nucleotide sequence: TGTGCCAGCAGACCCTACAGCACTGAAGCTTTCTTT.

V gene TRBV7-9 combines with J gene TRBJ2-2, with TRBD1 as a possible D gene (6 bases). Germline CDR1 SEHNR, CDR2 FQNEAQ (reference sequence). The CDR3 is 14 residues long. Trimming took off 8 bases at V and 4 bases at J, with 14 bases between the two ends. The CDR3 loop is CASSRRTATGELFF. Here the CDR3 DNA reads TGTGCCAGCTCGAGAAGGACAGCCACCGGGGAGCTGTTTTTT.

V gene TRBV7-2 combines with J gene TRBJ2-7; D call uncertain. Germline-derived CDR1 and CDR2 are SGHTA and FQGNSA. The CDR3 extends over 12 amino acids. V gave up 5 bases and J gave up 9 bases, with 14 bases separating them. Written as DNA, the CDR3 is TGTGCCAGCAGCCCGACACGTGACGTGCAGTACTTC. Translation gives CASSPTRDVQYF.

The CDR3 DNA follows: TGCGCCAGCAGCCCCGCCGGAAGCCTCTACGAGCAGTACTTC. This translates into CASSPAGSLYEQYF. The V gene is TRBV5-1, the J gene TRBJ2-7; no firm D call. V lost 4 bases to trimming and J lost 3 bases, with 14 bases between them. This CDR3 is built from 14 residues. CDR1 is SGHRS and CDR2 is YFSETQ in the germline V gene.

In this sample, this clone turned up a few times. The chain couples TRBV18 to TRBJ2-3; 7 bases fit TRBD2. Trimming at V came to 4 bases and at J to 5 bases, leaving 3 bases not matched to a gene. In germline, CDR1 is KGHSH, CDR2 LQKENI. The CDR3 runs 13 residues. The CDR3 loop reads CASSQSGGDTQYF. CDR3 bases: TGTGCCAGCTCACAGTCGGGGGGAGATACGCAGTATTTT.

The genes are TRBV14 and TRBJ2-7; D ambiguous. The germline V gene has CDR1 SGHDN and CDR2 FVKESK. Deletions cut 1 base from V and 7 bases from J, with 20 bases between. This CDR3 has 16 amino acids. The CDR3 reads CASSQALQAARKEQYF. The DNA of the CDR3 is TGTGCCAGCAGCCAAGCCCTGCAGGCAGCTCGAAAGGAGCAGTACTTC.

The chain links TRBV28 to TRBJ2-7; D not certain. Trimming took off 5 bases at V and 2 bases at J, with 7 bases between the two ends. CDR1 MDHEN and CDR2 SYDVKM come from the germline V gene. The CDR3 is 12 residues long. CDR3 sequence (DNA): TGTGCCAGCAGTGCGGTTACCTACGAGCAGTACTTC. Amino acid sequence: CASSAVTYEQYF.

The genes are TRBV7-9 and TRBJ2-2; 9 nucleotides agree with TRBD1. CDR3 length: 17 amino acids. Germline V gene sequence: CDR1 SEHNR, CDR2 FQNEAQ (reference sequence). With V trimmed by 5 bases and J by 4 bases, 11 bases remained unmatched. In DNA, the CDR3 is TGTGCCAGCAGCCGAATCCCGGGACAGGGCGGCACCGGGGAGCTGTTTTTT. Translating it yields CASSRIPGQGGTGELFF.

The rearrangement uses TRBV11-3 and TRBJ2-3; D gene unclear. Trimming pared 5 bases from V and 6 bases from J, leaving 9 bases between. CDR1 and CDR2 (germline): SGHNT, YENEEA. This CDR3 is 12 amino acids long. Here the CDR3 reads CASSPPGDTQYF. In DNA form, the CDR3 reads TGTGCCAGCAGCCCACCGGGTGATACGCAGTATTTT. The whole variable domain, filled in from reference TRBV11-3 and TRBJ2-3, reads EAGVVQSPRYKIIEKKQPVAFWCNPISGHNTLYWYLQNLGQGPELLIRYENEEAVDDSQLPKDRFSAERLKGVDSTLKIQPAELGDSAVYLCASSPPGDTQYFGPGTRLTVL.

The chain recombines TRBV19 with TRBJ1-1; unclear D gene. V was trimmed by 5 bases and J by 2 bases, leaving 6 bases between them. This CDR3 spans 12 amino acids. From germline, CDR1 is LNHDA and CDR2 SQIVND (reference sequence). The CDR3, as DNA: TGTGCCAGTAGTGTCCATAACACTGAAGCTTTCTTT. This encodes CASSVHNTEAFF.

This rearrangement joins TRBV4-2 to TRBJ1-4, with TRBD1 matching 8 bases. V shed 1 base, J shed 10 bases, and the junction held 11 bases outside the gene matches. Germline lookup yields CDR1 LGHNA and CDR2 YNFKEQ. CDR3 length equals 16 residues. The CDR3 loop reads CASSQVSAQGAVKLFF. DNA of the CDR3: TGTGCCAGCAGCCAAGTCAGCGCGCAGGGGGCCGTAAAACTGTTTTTT.